Sequencing of this TCR beta chain was carried out in a study of CD8+ T cells in alopecia areata. Across the whole study: Grafted skin came from C3H/HeJ donors with spontaneous alopecia (about 6-13 months old) and was placed on approximately 6-10-week-old female C3H/HeJ mice.

Investigators isolated RNA and reverse transcribed it into cDNA to act as the sequencing template. Repertoires were generated with immunoSEQ multiplex PCR, while TCRdb's copy carries only in-frame clones and drops some. The sample yields around 100,000 clones, without any singletons. This clone was recorded a few times. Its antigen is as yet unknown. Gene names refer to mouse genes. The read gets to within 4 residues of the CDR3 end, and the germline J gene fills in the rest. Study results and limitations: More clonal than normal scalp was lesional scalp, particularly alopecia totalis/universalis. Patients displayed less clarity in TCR sharing than mice, a finding possibly related to HLA.

This CDR3 contains 14 residues. Germline V gives CDR1 NNHDY, CDR2 SYVADS. Material for sequencing was lesional skin. The receptor was isolated from a C3H/HeJ mouse with alopecia areata. The strain's MHC type: H2-k. The chain combines TRBV13-3 with TRBJ2-5; 9 bases match TRBD1. The CDR3 loop is CASSRGTGKDTQYF. CDR3 bases read: TGTGCCAGCAGTCGGGGGACAGGGAAAGAC.